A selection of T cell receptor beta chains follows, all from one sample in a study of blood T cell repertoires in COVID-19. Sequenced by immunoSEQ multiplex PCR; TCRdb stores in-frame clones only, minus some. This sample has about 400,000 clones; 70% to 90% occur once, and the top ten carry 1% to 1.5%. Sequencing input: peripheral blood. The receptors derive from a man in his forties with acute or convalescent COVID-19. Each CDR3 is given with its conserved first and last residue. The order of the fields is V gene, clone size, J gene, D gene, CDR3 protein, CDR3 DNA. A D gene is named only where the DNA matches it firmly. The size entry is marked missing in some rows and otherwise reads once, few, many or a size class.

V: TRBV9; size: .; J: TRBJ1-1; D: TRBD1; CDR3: CASSVSSGGTGEAFF; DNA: TGTGCCAGCAGCGTAAGTTCGGGGGGGACAGGGGAAGCTTTCTTT
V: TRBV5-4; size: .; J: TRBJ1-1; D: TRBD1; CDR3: CASSLGQGLNTEAFF; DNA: TGTGCCAGCAGCTTGGGACAGGGTTTGAACACTGAAGCTTTCTTT
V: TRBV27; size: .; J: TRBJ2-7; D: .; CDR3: CASSLGQGRYEQYF; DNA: TGTGCCAGCAGTTTGGGTCAGGGGCGGTACGAGCAGTACTTC
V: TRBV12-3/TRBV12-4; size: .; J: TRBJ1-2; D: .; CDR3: CASSTQGVVGYTF; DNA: TGTGCCAGCAGTACACAGGGAGTGGTTGGCTACACCTTC
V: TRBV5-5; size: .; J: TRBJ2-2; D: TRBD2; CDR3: CASSLVSGGATGELFF; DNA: TGTGCCAGCAGCTTGGTTAGCGGGGGGGCCACCGGGGAGCTGTTTTTT
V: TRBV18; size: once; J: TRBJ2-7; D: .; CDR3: CASSPGSRTWGEGLYEQYF; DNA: TGTGCCAGCTCACCCGGGAGCAGAACCTGGGGGGAAGGACTGTACGAGCAGTACTTC
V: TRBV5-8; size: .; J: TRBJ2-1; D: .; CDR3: CASSLDGGGEYNEQFF; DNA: TGTGCCAGCAGCTTGGACGGGGGAGGAGAGTACAATGAGCAGTTCTTC
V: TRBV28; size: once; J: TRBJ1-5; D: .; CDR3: CASSLEQPQHF; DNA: TGTGCCAGCAGTTTAGAGCAGCCCCAGCATTTT
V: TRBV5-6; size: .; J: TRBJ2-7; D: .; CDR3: CASSSGLLVYEQYF; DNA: TGTGCCAGCAGCTCGGGACTCCTAGTCTACGAGCAGTACTTC
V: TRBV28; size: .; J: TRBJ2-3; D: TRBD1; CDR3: CASRFSGADRDTDTQYF; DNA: TGTGCCAGCAGGTTCTCGGGCGCCGACAGGGACACAGATACGCAGTATTTT
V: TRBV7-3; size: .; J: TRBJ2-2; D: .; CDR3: CASSPTGTGELFF; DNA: TGTGCCAGCAGCCCCACAGGGACCGGGGAGCTGTTTTTT
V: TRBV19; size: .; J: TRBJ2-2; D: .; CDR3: CASSINQGGPGELFF; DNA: TGTGCCAGTAGTATAAACCAGGGGGGTCCCGGGGAGCTGTTTTTT
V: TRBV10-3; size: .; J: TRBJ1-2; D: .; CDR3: CAISEGLGQRANYGYTF; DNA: TGTGCCATCAGTGAGGGATTGGGACAAAGAGCTAACTATGGCTACACCTTC
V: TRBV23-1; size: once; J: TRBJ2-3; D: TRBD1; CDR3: CASPQDRGRSDTQYF; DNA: TGCGCCAGCCCCCAGGACAGGGGTCGGAGTGATACGCAGTATTTT
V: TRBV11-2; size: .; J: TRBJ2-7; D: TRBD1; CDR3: CASSLSGQIYEQYF; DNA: TGTGCCAGCAGCTTATCGGGACAGATCTACGAGCAGTACTTC
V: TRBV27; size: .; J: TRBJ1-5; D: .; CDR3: CASSLSFNSRPQHF; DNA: TGTGCCAGCAGTTTATCCTTTAATTCGAGGCCCCAGCATTTT
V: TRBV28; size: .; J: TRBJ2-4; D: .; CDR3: CASNPRGHLAKNIQYF; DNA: TGTGCCAGCAATCCTCGCGGCCACCTAGCCAAAAACATTCAGTACTTC
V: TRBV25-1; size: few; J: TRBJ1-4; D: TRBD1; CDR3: CASSVGGQGNEKLFF; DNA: TGTGCCAGCAGTGTTGGGGGACAGGGTAATGAAAAACTGTTTTTT
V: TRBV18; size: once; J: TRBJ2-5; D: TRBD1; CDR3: CASSFRTGQGAETQYF; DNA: TGTGCCAGCTCATTCCGTACGGGACAGGGGGCCGAGACCCAGTACTTC
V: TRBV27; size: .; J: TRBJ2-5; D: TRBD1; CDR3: CASRPRDRETQYF; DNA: TGTGCCAGCAGACCAAGGGACAGGGAGACCCAGTACTTC
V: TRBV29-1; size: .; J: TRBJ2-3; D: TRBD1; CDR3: CSVTPDRGRTDTQYF; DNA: TGCAGCGTTACACCGGACAGGGGGCGCACAGATACGCAGTATTTT
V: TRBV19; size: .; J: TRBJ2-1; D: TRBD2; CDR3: CASRLAGGPYNEQFF; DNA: TGTGCCAGTAGGTTAGCGGGAGGGCCCTACAATGAGCAGTTCTTC
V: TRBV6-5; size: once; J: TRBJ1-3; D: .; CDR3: CASSRRRGLGNTIYF; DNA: TGTGCCAGCAGCCGACGGAGGGGCCTGGGAAACACCATATATTTT
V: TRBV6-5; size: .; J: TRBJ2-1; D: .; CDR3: CASSPGSEQFF; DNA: TGTGCCAGCAGTCCCGGGTCTGAGCAGTTCTTC
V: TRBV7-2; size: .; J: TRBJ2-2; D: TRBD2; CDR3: CASNTQAGGVTGELFF; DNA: TGTGCCAGCAATACTCAGGCGGGGGGTGTCACCGGGGAGCTGTTTTTT
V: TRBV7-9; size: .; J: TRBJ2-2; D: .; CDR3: CASSLVTGAAGELFF; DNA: TGTGCCAGCAGCTTAGTTACGGGAGCAGCCGGGGAGCTGTTTTTT
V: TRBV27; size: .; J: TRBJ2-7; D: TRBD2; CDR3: CASSLSTSSLSYEQYF; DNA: TGTGCCAGCAGTTTGTCGACTAGCTCCCTCTCCTACGAGCAGTACTTC
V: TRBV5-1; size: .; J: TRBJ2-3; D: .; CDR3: CASSGWGDSTDTQYF; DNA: TGCGCCAGCAGTGGGTGGGGGGACTCTACAGATACGCAGTATTTT
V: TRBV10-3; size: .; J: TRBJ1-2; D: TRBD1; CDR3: CAMQTGPSDGYTF; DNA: TGTGCCATGCAGACAGGGCCTTCTGATGGCTACACCTTC
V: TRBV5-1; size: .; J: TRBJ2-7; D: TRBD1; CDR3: CASSFRGYNNEQYF; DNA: TGCGCCAGCAGCTTCAGGGGGTATAATAACGAGCAGTACTTC
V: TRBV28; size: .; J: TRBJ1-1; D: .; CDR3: CASSFMGAPGTEAFF; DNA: TGTGCCAGCAGTTTTATGGGGGCCCCCGGTACTGAAGCTTTCTTT
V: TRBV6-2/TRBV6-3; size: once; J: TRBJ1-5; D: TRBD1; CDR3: CASSPSGQGGNQPQHF; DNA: TGTGCCAGCAGTCCGTCGGGACAGGGGGGAAATCAGCCCCAGCATTTT
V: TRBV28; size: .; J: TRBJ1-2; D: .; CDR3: CASSPHGGNYGYTF; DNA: TGTGCCAGCAGTCCACACGGGGGGAACTATGGCTACACCTTC